Here is one T cell receptor (beta chain) with its context. No cognate antigen has been identified for it. It has no much larger one-base neighbor in the sample; base qualities were not kept. Trimming leaves V shorter by 6 bases and J shorter by 5 bases, with the junction holding 11 bases beyond the gene matches. Counted from cysteine to phenylalanine, this CDR3 has 15 amino acids. The DNA shown is the 45-base CDR3, in frame from base 1. The germline V gene specifies MNHEY as CDR1 and SVGEGT as CDR2. This sample was included in a study of CD8 T cells in ankylosing spondylitis (dated by TCRdb to 2017 to 2019). With regard to the full study: The study set out to find disease-linked TCR variants by profiling T cell receptor beta repertoires in ankylosing spondylitis patients and healthy donors. The whole study cohort included some 100 healthy donors and 25 or so ankylosing spondylitis patients. Peripheral blood samples were taken, and synovial fluid was additionally collected from ankylosing spondylitis patients. On the study overall, not on this receptor specifically: A CD8+ phenotype was shown by the disease-linked clones, which were found at relatively low frequencies in peripheral blood. Significant enrichment of the disease-linked clones was reported in matched synovial fluid samples from ankylosing spondylitis patients. Some TCR beta motif variants had previously been reported in synovial fluid and blood of reactive arthritis patients, which suggested common disease-initiation mechanisms. A TCR beta motif of fewer than 10 highly homologous amino acid variants appeared characteristic of blood from ankylosing spondylitis patients.

Sequenced on an Illumina HiSeq 2500. Quantitative 5'-RACE with molecular barcodes was the method used to prepare the TCR beta libraries. The original methods were these. A new computational method based on a probabilistic model of VDJ rearrangement was used to identify disease-linked TCR variants. TCRdb trimmed public reads at Q25 via fastp, called clones via MiXCR and kept in-frame beta chains. Every CDR3 protein is listed once, alongside the most common genes and DNA of its rows. TCRdb, not the original authors, processed these V and J calls. For this sample the table gives approximately 100,000 distinct CDR3 sequences, of which roughly 8.7% were detected only once. The ten most abundant clones make up 8.5% to 10% of the sample.

The sequenced material came from blood, either unsorted or a sorted T cell fraction (not recorded which). The V and J genes are TRBV6-2 or TRBV6-3 and TRBJ1-2, with 8 central nucleotides matching TRBD1. This TCR was sampled from a male donor with ankylosing spondylitis or in good health (not recorded which). The CDR3 protein is CASSSDLDRDYGYTF. The bases are TGTGCCAGCAGCTCTGACTTGGACAGGGATTATGGCTACACCTTC.